Following are 2 T cell receptor beta chains from one sample sequenced in a study of tumor-infiltrating lymphocytes in primary liver carcinoma. Total RNA amounting to roughly 450 ng was the source from which TCR beta cDNA was made with a constant-region primer. Slightly modified ARM-PCR served as the procedure for the TCR beta libraries. These libraries came from three rounds of nested multiplex PCR. For approximately 11 cycles apiece, the opening two PCR rounds ran with TRBV1-TRBV30 forward primers and a C-beta reverse primer. TCRdb redid the calling of the multiplex PCR reads with MiXCR, one entry per CDR3 protein. Here the sample spans 300,000 to 400,000 distinct CDR3 sequences, 65% being singletons. Germline DNA was also extracted, with blood RNA taken from unsorted whole blood. Material: peripheral blood. The origin of the receptors is a man aged 35-49 years with primary liver carcinoma and hepatitis B virus infection.

As regards this clonotype: A read error may be the cause here, since a much bigger clone is one base away. The chain recombines TRBV4-2 with TRBJ2-3; D is undetermined. Trimming cost V 3 bases and J 6 bases, with 10 bases left between them. The CDR3 is 13 amino acids. The germline CDR1 and CDR2 sequences are LGHNA and YNFKEQ. CDR3 sequence (DNA): TGTGCCAGCAGCCAGGAGCATACGGATACGCAGTATTTT. Amino acids: CASSQEHTDTQYF.

The chain couples TRBV20-1 to TRBJ1-1; D unresolved. The CDR3 is 10 residues long. Looked up from germline, CDR1 is DFQATT and CDR2 is SNEGSKA (reference sequence). V lost 7 bases and J lost 3, with 6 bases in between. CDR3: CSEGYTEAFF. In DNA, the CDR3 is TGCAGTGAAGGATACACTGAAGCTTTCTTT.